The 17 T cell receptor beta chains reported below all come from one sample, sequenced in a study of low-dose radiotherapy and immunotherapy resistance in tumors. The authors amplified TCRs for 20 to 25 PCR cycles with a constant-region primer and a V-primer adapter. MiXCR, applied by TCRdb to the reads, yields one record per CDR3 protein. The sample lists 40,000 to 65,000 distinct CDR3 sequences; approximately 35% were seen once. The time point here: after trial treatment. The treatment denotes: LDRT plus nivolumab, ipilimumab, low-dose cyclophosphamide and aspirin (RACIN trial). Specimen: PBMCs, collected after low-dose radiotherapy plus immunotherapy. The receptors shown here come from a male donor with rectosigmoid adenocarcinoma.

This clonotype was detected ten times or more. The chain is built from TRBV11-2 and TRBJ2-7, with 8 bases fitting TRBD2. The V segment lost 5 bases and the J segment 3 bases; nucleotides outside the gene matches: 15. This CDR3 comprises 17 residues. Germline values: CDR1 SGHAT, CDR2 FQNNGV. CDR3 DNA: TGTGCCAGCAGCCCTAGTCAGCGGGGGTTCCGCCTCTACGAGCAGTACTTC. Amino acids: CASSPSQRGFRLYEQYF.

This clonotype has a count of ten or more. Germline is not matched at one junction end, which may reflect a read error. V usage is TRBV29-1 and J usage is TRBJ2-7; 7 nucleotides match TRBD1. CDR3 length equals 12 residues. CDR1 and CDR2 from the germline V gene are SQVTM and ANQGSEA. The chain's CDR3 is CSVQEQGYEQYF. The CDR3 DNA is TGCAGCGTTCAAGAACAGGGGTACGAGCAGTACTTC.

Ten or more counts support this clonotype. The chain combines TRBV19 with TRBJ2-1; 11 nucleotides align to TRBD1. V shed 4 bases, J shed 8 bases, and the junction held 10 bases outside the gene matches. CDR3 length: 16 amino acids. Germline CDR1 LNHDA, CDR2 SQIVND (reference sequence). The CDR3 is CASSSSGTGGIDEQFF. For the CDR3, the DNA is TGTGCCAGTAGTAGTTCCGGGACAGGGGGGATCGATGAGCAGTTCTTC.

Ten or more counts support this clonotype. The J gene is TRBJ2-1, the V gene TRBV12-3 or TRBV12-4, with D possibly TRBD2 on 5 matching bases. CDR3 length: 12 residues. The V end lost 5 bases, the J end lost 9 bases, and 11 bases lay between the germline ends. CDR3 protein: CASSPGVAEQFF. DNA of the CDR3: TGTGCCAGCAGTCCCGGGGTCGCTGAGCAGTTCTTC.

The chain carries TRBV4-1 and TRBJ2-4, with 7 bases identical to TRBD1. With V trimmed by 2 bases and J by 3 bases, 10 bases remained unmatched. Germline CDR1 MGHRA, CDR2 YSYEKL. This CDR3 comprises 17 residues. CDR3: CASSQPSEQGFKNIQYF. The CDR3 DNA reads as TGCGCCAGCAGCCAACCATCTGAACAGGGGTTCAAAAACATTCAGTACTTC.

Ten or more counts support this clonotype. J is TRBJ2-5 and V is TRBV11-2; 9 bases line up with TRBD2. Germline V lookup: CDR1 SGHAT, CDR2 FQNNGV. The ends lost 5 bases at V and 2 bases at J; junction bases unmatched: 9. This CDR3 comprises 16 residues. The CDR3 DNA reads TGTGCCAGCAGCCCGCTGTTGACTAGCGGACAAGAGACCCAGTACTTC. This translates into CASSPLLTSGQETQYF.

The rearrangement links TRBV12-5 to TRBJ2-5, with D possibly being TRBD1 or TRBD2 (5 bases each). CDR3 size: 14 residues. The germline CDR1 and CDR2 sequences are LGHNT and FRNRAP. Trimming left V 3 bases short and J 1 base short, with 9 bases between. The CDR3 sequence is CASGFGGIQETQYF. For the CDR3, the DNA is TGTGCTAGTGGTTTTGGGGGAATCCAAGAGACCCAGTACTTC. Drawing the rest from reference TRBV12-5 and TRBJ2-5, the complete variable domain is DARVTQTPRHKVTEMGQEVTMRCQPILGHNTVFWYRQTMMQGLELLAYFRNRAPLDDSGMPKDRFSAEMPDATLATLKIQPSEPRDSAVYFCASGFGGIQETQYFGPGTRLLVL.

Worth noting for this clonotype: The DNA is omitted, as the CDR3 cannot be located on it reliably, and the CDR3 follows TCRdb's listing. CDR3 residues: CASIAWDRSNTGELFFFFFF. The V and J genes are TRBV28 and TRBJ2-2; whether TRBD1, the table's D call, matches the DNA was not checked. Per the germline V gene, CDR1 is MDHEN and CDR2 is SYDVKM. With termini counted, the CDR3 has 20 amino acids.

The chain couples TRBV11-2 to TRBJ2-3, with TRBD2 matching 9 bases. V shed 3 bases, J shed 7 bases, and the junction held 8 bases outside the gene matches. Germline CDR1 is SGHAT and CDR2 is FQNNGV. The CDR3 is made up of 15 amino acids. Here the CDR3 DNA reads TGTGCCAGCAGCTTCCGGAGGACTAGCGATCATACGCAGTATTTT. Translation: CASSFRRTSDHTQYF.

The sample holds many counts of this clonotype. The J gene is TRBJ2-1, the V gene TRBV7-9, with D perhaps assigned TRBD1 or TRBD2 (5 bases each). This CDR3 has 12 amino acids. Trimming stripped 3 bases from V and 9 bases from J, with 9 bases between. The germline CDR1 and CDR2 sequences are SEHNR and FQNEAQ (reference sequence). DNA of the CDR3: TGTGCCAGCAGCTTCTTGAGGGGTGAGCAGTTCTTC. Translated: CASSFLRGEQFF. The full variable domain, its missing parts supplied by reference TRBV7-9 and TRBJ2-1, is DTGVSQNPRHKITKRGQNVTFRCDPISEHNRLYWYRQTLGQGPEFLTYFQNEAQLEKSRLLSDRFSAERPKGSFSTLEIQRTEQGDSAMYLCASSFLRGEQFFGPGTRLTVL.

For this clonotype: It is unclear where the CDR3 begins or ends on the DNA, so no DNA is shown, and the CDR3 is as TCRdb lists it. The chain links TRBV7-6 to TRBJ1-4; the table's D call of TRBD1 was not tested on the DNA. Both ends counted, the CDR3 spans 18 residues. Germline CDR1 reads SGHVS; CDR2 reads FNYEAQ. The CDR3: CASSPRPDRAANEKTVFF.

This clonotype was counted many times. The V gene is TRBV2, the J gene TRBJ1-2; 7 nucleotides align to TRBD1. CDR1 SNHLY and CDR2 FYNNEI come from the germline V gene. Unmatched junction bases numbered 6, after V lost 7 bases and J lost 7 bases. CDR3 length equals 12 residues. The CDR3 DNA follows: TGTGCCAGCACCCAGGGACAGTTTGGCTACACCTTC. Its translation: CASTQGQFGYTF.

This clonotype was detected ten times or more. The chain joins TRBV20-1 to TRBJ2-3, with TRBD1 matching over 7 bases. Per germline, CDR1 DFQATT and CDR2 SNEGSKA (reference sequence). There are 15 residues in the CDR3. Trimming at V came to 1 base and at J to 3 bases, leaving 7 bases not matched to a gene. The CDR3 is CSARGETGLTDTQYF. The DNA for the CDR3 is TGCAGTGCTAGAGGAGAGACAGGGTTGACAGATACGCAGTATTTT.

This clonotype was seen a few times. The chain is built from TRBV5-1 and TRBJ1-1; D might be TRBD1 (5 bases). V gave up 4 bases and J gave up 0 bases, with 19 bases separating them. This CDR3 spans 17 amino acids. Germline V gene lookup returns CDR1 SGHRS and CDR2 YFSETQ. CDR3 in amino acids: CASSPRLQGIMNTEAFF. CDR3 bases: TGCGCCAGCAGCCCTCGGCTTCAGGGAATAATGAACACTGAAGCTTTCTTT. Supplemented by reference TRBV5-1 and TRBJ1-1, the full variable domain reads KAGVTQTPRYLIKTRGQQVTLSCSPISGHRSVSWYQQTPGQGLQFLFEYFSETQRNKGNFPGRFSGRQFSNSRSEMNVSTLELGDSALYLCASSPRLQGIMNTEAFFGQGTRLTVV.

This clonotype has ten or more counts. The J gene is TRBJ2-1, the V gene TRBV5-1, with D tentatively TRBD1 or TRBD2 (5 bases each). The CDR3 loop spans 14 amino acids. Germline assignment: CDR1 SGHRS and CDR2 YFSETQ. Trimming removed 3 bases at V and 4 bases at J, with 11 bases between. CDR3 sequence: CASSSSGAYNEQFF. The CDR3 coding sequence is TGCGCCAGCAGCTCCTCCGGGGCATACAATGAGCAGTTCTTC. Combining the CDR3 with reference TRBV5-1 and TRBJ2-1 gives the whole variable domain KAGVTQTPRYLIKTRGQQVTLSCSPISGHRSVSWYQQTPGQGLQFLFEYFSETQRNKGNFPGRFSGRQFSNSRSEMNVSTLELGDSALYLCASSSSGAYNEQFFGPGTRLTVL.

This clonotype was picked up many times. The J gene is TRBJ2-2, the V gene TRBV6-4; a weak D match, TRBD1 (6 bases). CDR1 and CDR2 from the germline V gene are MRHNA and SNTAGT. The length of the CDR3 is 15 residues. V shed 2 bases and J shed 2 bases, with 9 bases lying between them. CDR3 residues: CASSDPGQNTGELFF. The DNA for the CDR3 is TGTGCCAGCAGTGACCCGGGACAAAACACCGGGGAGCTGTTTTTT.

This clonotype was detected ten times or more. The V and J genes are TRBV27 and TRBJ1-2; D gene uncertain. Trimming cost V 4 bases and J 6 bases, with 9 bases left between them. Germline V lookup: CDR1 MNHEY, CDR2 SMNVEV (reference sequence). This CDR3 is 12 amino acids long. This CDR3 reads CASSSLRDGYTF. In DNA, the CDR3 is TGTGCCAGCAGTTCACTGAGGGATGGCTACACCTTC.